This entry describes one T cell receptor beta chain. The antigen is not known. The protocol was immunoSEQ multiplex PCR, while the TCRdb copy is restricted to in-frame clones and leaves out a portion. The table includes 76,000 or so clones, approximately 94% detected once. These data are taken from a study of cytomegalovirus exposure and HLA in healthy donors. Notes on the study in general: Among TCR sequences, most were rare, though some public TCRs appeared in many donors. The investigators catalogued 164 TCR beta chains as cytomegalovirus-associated.

V lost 1 base, J lost 5 bases, and 9 bases lay in between. The CDR3 has 14 residues. The receptor comes from a woman younger than 30 in good health and CMV-seropositive. The sample taken for sequencing was PBMCs. This chain joins TRBV23-1 and TRBJ2-1; D is unresolved. TRBV23-1 is marked as an open reading frame, function uncertain. DNA of the CDR3: TGCGCCAGCAGTCAATTCCCCGTAAACAATGAGCAGTTCTTC. Translation: CASSQFPVNNEQFF.